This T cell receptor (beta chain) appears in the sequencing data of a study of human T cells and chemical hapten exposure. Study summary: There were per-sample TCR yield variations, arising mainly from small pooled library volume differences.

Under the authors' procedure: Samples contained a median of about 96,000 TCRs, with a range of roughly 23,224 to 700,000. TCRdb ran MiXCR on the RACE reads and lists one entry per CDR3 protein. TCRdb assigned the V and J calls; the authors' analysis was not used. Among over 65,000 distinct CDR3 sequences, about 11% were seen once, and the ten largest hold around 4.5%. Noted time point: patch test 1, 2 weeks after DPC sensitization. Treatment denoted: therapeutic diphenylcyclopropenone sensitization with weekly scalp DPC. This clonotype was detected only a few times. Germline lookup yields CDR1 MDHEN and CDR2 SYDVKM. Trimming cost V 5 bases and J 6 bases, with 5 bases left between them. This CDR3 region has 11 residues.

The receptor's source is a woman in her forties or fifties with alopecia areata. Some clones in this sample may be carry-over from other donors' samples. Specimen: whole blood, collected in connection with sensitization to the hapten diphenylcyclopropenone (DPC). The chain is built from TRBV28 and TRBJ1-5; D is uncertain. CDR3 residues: CASSIGQPQHF. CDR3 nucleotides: TGTGCCAGCAGTATAGGTCAGCCCCAGCATTTT. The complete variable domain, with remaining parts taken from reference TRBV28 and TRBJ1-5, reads DVKVTQSSRYLVKRTGEKVFLECVQDMDHENMFWYRQDPGLGLRLIYFSYDVKMKEKGDIPEGYSVSREKKERFSLILESASTNQTSMYLCASSIGQPQHFGDGTRLSIL.